The 5 T cell receptor beta chains reported below all come from one sample, sequenced in a study of sequential checkpoint blockade in melanoma. Profiling relied on immunoSEQ multiplex PCR, and the TCRdb table lists in-frame clones only, not all of them. The data show some 40,000 clones, with roughly a third seen just once and roughly 1.6% held by the top ten. The sample's treatment: randomized to nivolumab then ipilimumab (arm A) or the reverse (arm B). The sample in question was tumor tissue (inferred from file names), obtained from a patient given nivolumab and ipilimumab in sequence. The receptor source for this set is a human donor with melanoma.

This chain uses TRBV29-1 with TRBJ2-1; D remains unclear. Trimming cost V 4 bases and J 3 bases, with 13 bases left between them. The length of the CDR3 is 14 residues. Germline V gives CDR1 SQVTM, CDR2 ANQGSEA. CDR3 in DNA: TGCAGCGTTGTCAGGATGGTAAACTACAATGAGCAGTTCTTC. Translating it yields CSVVRMVNYNEQFF.

The genes are TRBV28 and TRBJ1-1, with 7 bases aligning to TRBD1. Unmatched junction bases numbered 5, after V lost 2 bases and J lost 5 bases. Germline V lookup: CDR1 MDHEN, CDR2 SYDVKM. The CDR3 runs to 14 residues. The CDR3 loop is CASSLKGAGTEAFF. The CDR3 nucleotides are TGTGCCAGCAGTTTAAAGGGGGCAGGGACTGAAGCTTTCTTT.

This clone was seen only a few times. The J gene is TRBJ2-3, the V gene TRBV11-3, with D tentatively TRBD1 or TRBD2 (7 bases each). The V and J ends lost 5 bases and 2 bases respectively, with 14 bases between them. The V gene's germline CDR1 is SGHNT and CDR2 YENEEA. The CDR3 extends over 15 amino acids. The CDR3 spells CASSLGGGPTDTQYF. CDR3 bases: TGTGCCAGCAGCCTGGGAGGGGGCCCCACAGATACGCAGTATTTT. Filled out from reference TRBV11-3 and TRBJ2-3, the complete variable domain reads EAGVVQSPRYKIIEKKQPVAFWCNPISGHNTLYWYLQNLGQGPELLIRYENEEAVDDSQLPKDRFSAERLKGVDSTLKIQPAELGDSAVYLCASSLGGGPTDTQYFGPGTRLTVL.

This chain links TRBV5-1 with TRBJ2-7; the match to TRBD1 covers 11 bases. Germline-derived CDR1 and CDR2 are SGHRS and YFSETQ. This CDR3 is 18 amino acids long. Trimming took 0 bases from V and 3 from J; bases not matched to a gene: 11. CDR3 coding DNA: TGCGCCAGCAGCTTGGATGGGACAGGGGGGGATATTATCTACGAGCAGTACTTC. Protein product: CASSLDGTGGDIIYEQYF.

The table lists this clone with a few counts. The chain carries TRBV30 and TRBJ2-3; 8 bases align to TRBD2. V lost 3 bases and J lost 4; bases outside the gene matches: 3. The germline V gene encodes CDR1 GTSNPN and CDR2 SVGIG (reference sequence). The CDR3 totals 13 residues. CDR3 DNA sequence: TGTGCCTGGAGACCGGGGGGGCCAGATACGCAGTATTTT. Protein product: CAWRPGGPDTQYF.